Listed below are T cell receptor beta chains from one sample, sequenced in a study of cytomegalovirus exposure and HLA in healthy donors. TCRdb's table, derived via immunoSEQ multiplex PCR, lists solely in-frame clones and lacks some. The sample records 35,000 to 45,000 clones, under 60% being singletons. Sequencing was performed on PBMCs. All receptors derive from a man aged 55 to 69 in good health and CMV-seronegative. Both conserved end residues are part of each CDR3. A D gene is named only where the DNA matches it firmly. Only part of the rows carry a size: once, few, many, or a class if the clone is expanded.

TGTGCCAGCAGTTACTCTGCAGGGGGTGGCACCGGGGAGCTGTTTTTT,CASSYSAGGGTGELFF,TRBD1,TRBJ2-2,-,TRBV6-5
TGCAGCGCTAGAGAGGCACTAGCCAAAAACATTCAGTACTTC,CSAREALAKNIQYF,-,TRBJ2-4,-,TRBV29-1
TGTGCCTGGAGTAGAGCGGGGGTGCAGTTCTTC,CAWSRAGVQFF,TRBD2,TRBJ2-1,few,TRBV30
TGTGCCAGCAGCCAATTCACGGGGGCTAGCGGGAGAGTCTACGAGCAGTACTTC,CASSQFTGASGRVYEQYF,TRBD2,TRBJ2-7,-,TRBV4-2
TGTGCCAGCAGCTTAGGAACAGGGGATACGCAGTATTTT,CASSLGTGDTQYF,-,TRBJ2-3,-,TRBV7-2
TGCGCCAGCAGCCGGGGACTAGGGACATACGAGCAGTACTTC,CASSRGLGTYEQYF,TRBD2,TRBJ2-7,-,TRBV4-3
TGCGCCAGCAGCCAAGTTGGACAGGTAGATACGCAGTATTTT,CASSQVGQVDTQYF,TRBD1,TRBJ2-3,few,TRBV4-1
TGTGCCAGCAGCTTCGGGGGACAGGGGGTCAACACCGGGGAGCTGTTTTTT,CASSFGGQGVNTGELFF,TRBD1,TRBJ2-2,-,TRBV4-2
TGTGCCAGCAGTATCCGGGACAGGAACACTGAAGCTTTCTTT,CASSIRDRNTEAFF,TRBD1,TRBJ1-1,few,TRBV6-1
TGTGCCAGCAGCGAGAACAGGGTCTCTGGAAACACCATATATTTT,CASSENRVSGNTIYF,-,TRBJ1-3,-,TRBV7-2
TGCGCCTCGGAGCCGGGGGACCTAACAGATACGCAGTATTTT,CASEPGDLTDTQYF,-,TRBJ2-3,-,TRBV5-1
TGCGCCAGCAGCGCTTCCGGGACAGCCTACAATGAGCAGTTCTTC,CASSASGTAYNEQFF,TRBD1,TRBJ2-1,many,TRBV5-1
TGCGCCAGCAGTGAGTGGGCGGGGAAGAGGCTGGGCTACACCTTC,CASSEWAGKRLGYTF,-,TRBJ1-2,-,TRBV10-1
TGTGCCAGCAGCCAATTTAAAGGGCCAGGGGCCTATGGCTACACCTTC,CASSQFKGPGAYGYTF,-,TRBJ1-2,-,TRBV16
TGCAGTGTCCCCCGGTGGAGCGGGAGACACAATGAGCAGTTCTTC,CSVPRWSGRHNEQFF,TRBD2,TRBJ2-1,-,TRBV29-1
TGTGCCAGCAGCCTCGACAGCTATGGCTACACCTTC,CASSLDSYGYTF,-,TRBJ1-2,-,TRBV5-4
TGTGCTAGTGGTCTGATTCGACAGGGATTATACACAGATACGCAGTATTTT,CASGLIRQGLYTDTQYF,TRBD1,TRBJ2-3,-,TRBV12-5
TGTGCCTCAAGCTGGCGGGGGCGAGGGGGCAATCAGCCCCAGCATTTT,CASSWRGRGGNQPQHF,-,TRBJ1-5,-,TRBV30
TGTGCCAGCAGCTCCCGGGACAGGGGGAGGGATGGCTACACCTTC,CASSSRDRGRDGYTF,TRBD1,TRBJ1-2,-,TRBV7-9
TGTGCCAGCAGCCTGGGACTAGCGGGAGGGGGGGCCAAAAACATTCAGTACTTC,CASSLGLAGGGAKNIQYF,TRBD2,TRBJ2-4,-,TRBV5-4
TGTGCCAGCAGCTTAGACAGGGGCTATGGCTACACCTTC,CASSLDRGYGYTF,TRBD1,TRBJ1-2,few,TRBV9